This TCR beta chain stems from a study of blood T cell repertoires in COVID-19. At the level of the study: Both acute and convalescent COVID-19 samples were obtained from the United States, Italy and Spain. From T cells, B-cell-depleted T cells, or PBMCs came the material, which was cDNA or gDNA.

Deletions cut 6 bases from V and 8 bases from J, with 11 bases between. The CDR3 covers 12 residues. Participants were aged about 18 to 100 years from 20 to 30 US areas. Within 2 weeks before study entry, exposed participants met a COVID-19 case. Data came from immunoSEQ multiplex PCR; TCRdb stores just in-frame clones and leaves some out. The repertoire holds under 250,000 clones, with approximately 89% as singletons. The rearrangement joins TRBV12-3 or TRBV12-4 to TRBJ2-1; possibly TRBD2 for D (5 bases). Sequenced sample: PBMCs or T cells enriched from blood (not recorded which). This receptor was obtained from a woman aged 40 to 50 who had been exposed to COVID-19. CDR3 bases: TGTGCCAGCAGAAGAGCGGAGGATGAGCAGTTCTTC. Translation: CASRRAEDEQFF.